The clone carrying this T cell receptor beta chain was seen many times. Its antigen remains unidentified. Prior to thyroid surgery, none of the patients had received any treatment. This specimen comes from a study of metastatic and nonmetastatic thyroid tumors. The authors' processing: A distant-metastasis classifier for papillary thyroid cancer was built using CDR3 differences across clinicopathological groups. TCRdb re-called clones via MiXCR from the PCR reads. In this record, the V and J calls reflect TCRdb's handling and not the investigators' own analysis. The sample lists 25,000 to 35,000 clones, more than 15% occurring once. Germline-derived CDR1 and CDR2 are SGHAT and FQNNGV. The CDR3 spans 13 residues. V lost 6 bases and J lost 4, with 12 bases in between. Points from the study as a whole: TCR beta diversity was reportedly significantly higher in malignant thyroid tumors than benign nodules, in blood and tumor.

Input material: blood. This rearrangement joins TRBV11-2 to TRBJ2-5; tentative D call: TRBD1 (5 bases). The sequence was collected from a female donor with papillary thyroid cancer or a benign thyroid nodule (not recorded which). Some clones in this sample may be carry-over from other donors' samples. For the CDR3, the DNA is TGTGCCAGCAGTTCAGGGTTAGGAGAGACCCAGTACTTC. Residues: CASSSGLGETQYF. Together with reference TRBV11-2 and TRBJ2-5, the CDR3 gives the full variable domain: EAGVAQSPRYKIIEKRQSVAFWCNPISGHATLYWYQQILGQGPKLLIQFQNNGVVDDSQLPKDRFSAERLKGVDSTLKIQPAKLEDSAVYLCASSSGLGETQYFGPGTRLLVL.